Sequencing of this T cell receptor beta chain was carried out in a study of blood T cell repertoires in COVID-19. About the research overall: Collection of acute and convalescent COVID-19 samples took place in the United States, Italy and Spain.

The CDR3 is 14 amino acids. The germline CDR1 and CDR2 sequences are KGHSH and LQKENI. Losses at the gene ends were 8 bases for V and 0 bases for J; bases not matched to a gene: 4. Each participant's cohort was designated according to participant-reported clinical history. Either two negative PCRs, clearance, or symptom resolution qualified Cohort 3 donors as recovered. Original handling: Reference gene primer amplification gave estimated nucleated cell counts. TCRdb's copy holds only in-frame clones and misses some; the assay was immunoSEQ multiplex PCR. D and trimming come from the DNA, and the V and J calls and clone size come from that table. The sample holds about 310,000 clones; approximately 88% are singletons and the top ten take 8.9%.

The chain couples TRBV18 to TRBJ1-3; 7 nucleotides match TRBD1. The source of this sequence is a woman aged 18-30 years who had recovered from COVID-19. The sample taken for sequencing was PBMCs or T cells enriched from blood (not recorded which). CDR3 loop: CASLGQASGNTIYF. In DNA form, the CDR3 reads TGTGCCAGCCTAGGACAGGCCTCTGGAAACACCATATATTTT.